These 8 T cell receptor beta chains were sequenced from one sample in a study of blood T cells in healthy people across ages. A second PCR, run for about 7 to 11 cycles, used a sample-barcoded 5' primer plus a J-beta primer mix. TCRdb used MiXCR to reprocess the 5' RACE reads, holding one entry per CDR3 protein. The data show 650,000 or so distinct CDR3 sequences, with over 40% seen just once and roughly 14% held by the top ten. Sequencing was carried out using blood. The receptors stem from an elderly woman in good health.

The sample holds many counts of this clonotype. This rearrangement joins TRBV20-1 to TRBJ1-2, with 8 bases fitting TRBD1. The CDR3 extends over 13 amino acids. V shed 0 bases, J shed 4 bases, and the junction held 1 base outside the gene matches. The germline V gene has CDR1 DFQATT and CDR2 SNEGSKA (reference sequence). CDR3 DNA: TGCAGTGCTAGAGATGGACAGGGCTATGGCTACACCTTC. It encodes CSARDGQGYGYTF.

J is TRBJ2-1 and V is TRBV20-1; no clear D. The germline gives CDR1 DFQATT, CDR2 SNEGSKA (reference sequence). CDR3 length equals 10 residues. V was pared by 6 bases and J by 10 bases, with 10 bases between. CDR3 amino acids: CSAEGREQFF. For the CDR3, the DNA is TGCAGTGCCGAAGGGCGGGAGCAGTTCTTC.

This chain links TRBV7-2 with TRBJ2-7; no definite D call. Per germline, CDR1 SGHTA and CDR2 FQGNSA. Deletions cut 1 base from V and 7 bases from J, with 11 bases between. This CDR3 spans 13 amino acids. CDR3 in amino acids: CASSLVYVGEQYF. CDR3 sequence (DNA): TGTGCCAGCAGCTTAGTGTACGTAGGGGAGCAGTACTTC.

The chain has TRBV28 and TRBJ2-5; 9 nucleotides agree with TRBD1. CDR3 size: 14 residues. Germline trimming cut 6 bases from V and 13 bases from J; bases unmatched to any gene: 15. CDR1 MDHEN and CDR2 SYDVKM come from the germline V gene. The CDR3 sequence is CASSPPGQGIHPYF. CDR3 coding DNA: TGTGCCAGCAGCCCGCCGGGACAGGGTATTCACCCGTACTTC.

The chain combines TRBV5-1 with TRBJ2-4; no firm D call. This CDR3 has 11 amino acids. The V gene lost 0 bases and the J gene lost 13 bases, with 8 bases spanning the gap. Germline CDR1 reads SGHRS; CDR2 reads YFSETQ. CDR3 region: CASSLAAGQYF. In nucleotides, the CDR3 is TGCGCCAGCAGCTTGGCTGCCGGGCAGTACTTC. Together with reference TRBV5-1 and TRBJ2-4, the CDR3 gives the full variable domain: KAGVTQTPRYLIKTRGQQVTLSCSPISGHRSVSWYQQTPGQGLQFLFEYFSETQRNKGNFPGRFSGRQFSNSRSEMNVSTLELGDSALYLCASSLAAGQYFGAGTRLSVL.

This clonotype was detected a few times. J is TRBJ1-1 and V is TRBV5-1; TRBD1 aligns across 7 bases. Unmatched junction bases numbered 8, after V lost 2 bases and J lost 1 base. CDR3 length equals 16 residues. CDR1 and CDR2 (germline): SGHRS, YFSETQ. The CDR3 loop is CASSFDPGGANTEAFF. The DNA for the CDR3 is TGCGCCAGCAGCTTCGATCCAGGGGGGGCGAACACTGAAGCTTTCTTT.

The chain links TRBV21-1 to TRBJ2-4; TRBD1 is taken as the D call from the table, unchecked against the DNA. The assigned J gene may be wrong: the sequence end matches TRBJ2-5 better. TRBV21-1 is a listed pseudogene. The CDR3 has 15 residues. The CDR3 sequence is CASSKRQGGAETQYF. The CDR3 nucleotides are TGTGCCAGCAGCAAGAGACAGGGGGGAGCAGAGACCCAGTACTTC.

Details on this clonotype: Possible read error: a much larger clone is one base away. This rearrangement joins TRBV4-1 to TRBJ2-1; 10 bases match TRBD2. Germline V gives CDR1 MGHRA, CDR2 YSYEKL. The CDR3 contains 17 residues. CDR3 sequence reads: CAGSHSLAGAKDNEQFF. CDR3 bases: TGCGCCGGCAGCCATAGTCTAGCGGGAGCCAAAGACAATGAGCAGTTCTTC.